Described below is a single TCR beta chain sequence and its context. Germline CDR1 and CDR2: SGHDT and YYEEEE. Trimming stripped 5 bases from V and 7 bases from J, with 12 bases between. This CDR3 region has 13 residues. These data come from a study of OX40 agonist ivuxolimab in advanced cancers. Here immunoSEQ multiplex PCR was the method, and the copy in TCRdb shows in-frame clones only, minus some. The sample carries about 58,000 clones, less than 85% recorded once. This sequence originates from an adult with an advanced solid tumor such as melanoma, head and neck, liver or kidney cancer. The chain employs TRBV5-6 and TRBJ1-4; D is perhaps TRBD1 (6 bases). The material sequenced was CD4+ or CD8+ T cells sorted from blood, taken in a trial of the OX40 agonist ivuxolimab. The CDR3 region is CASSRGAVEKLFF. The CDR3 DNA reads TGTGCCAGCAGTAGGGGGGCGGTTGAAAAACTGTTTTTT.